The present TCR beta chain was sequenced within a study of T cell changes during pregnancy in multiple sclerosis. Losses at the gene ends were 0 bases for V and 8 bases for J; bases not matched to a gene: 12. CDR3 size: 17 residues. From germline, CDR1 is SGDLS and CDR2 YYNGEE. TCRdb's copy holds only in-frame clones and misses some; the assay was immunoSEQ multiplex PCR. This table has approximately 88,000 clones, over 90% appearing once. This receptor was taken from a female donor with multiple sclerosis, enrolled in a pregnancy study. The specimen comprised peripheral blood, sampled in the third trimester of pregnancy. This chain connects TRBV9 to TRBJ2-1; TRBD2 agrees at 9 bases. The CDR3 protein is CASSVGGLAGKFYEQFF. The CDR3 DNA follows: TGTGCCAGCAGCGTAGGCGGGCTAGCGGGAAAGTTTTATGAGCAGTTCTTC.